This is a list of T cell receptor beta chains from one sample in a study of OX40 agonist ivuxolimab in advanced cancers. The repertoire was sequenced with immunoSEQ multiplex PCR; TCRdb's copy has only in-frame clones and lacks some. The sample contains fewer than 90,000 clones, roughly 92% of which appear only once. The sequencing here drew on CD4+ or CD8+ T cells sorted from blood, taken in a trial of the OX40 agonist ivuxolimab. The receptors were sampled from an adult with an advanced solid tumor such as melanoma, head and neck, liver or kidney cancer. Each CDR3 is given with its conserved first and last residue. Each record gives: CDR3 DNA, CDR3 protein, V gene, clone size, J gene, D gene. A D gene is named only where the DNA matches it firmly. Clone size is stated in some rows and not others, as once, few, many or a class when expanded.

cdr3_nt: TGCGCCAGCAGGCCCGGGACAGAGTATGGCTACACCTTC; cdr3_aa: CASRPGTEYGYTF; v_call: TRBV10-2; clone_size: -; j_call: TRBJ1-2; d_call: TRBD1
cdr3_nt: TGTGCCAGCAGCTTAGGAGGGACTGCTTCCTACGAGCAGTACTTC; cdr3_aa: CASSLGGTASYEQYF; v_call: TRBV7-6; clone_size: -; j_call: TRBJ2-7; d_call: -
cdr3_nt: TGTGCCAGCAGTTATGGACAATGGGCTGGCTACACCTTC; cdr3_aa: CASSYGQWAGYTF; v_call: TRBV28; clone_size: few; j_call: TRBJ1-2; d_call: -
cdr3_nt: TGCGCCAGCAGTGGACCACTTAGCGGGCCTAGCACAGATACGCAGTATTTT; cdr3_aa: CASSGPLSGPSTDTQYF; v_call: TRBV10-2; clone_size: -; j_call: TRBJ2-3; d_call: TRBD2
cdr3_nt: TGTGCCAGTAGTGAGGCTGCTAGCACAGATACGCAGTATTTT; cdr3_aa: CASSEAASTDTQYF; v_call: TRBV19; clone_size: -; j_call: TRBJ2-3; d_call: -
cdr3_nt: TGTGCCAGCAGCTTAAATGGGTCCCCCCGGCACAAGACCTTC; cdr3_aa: CASSLNGSPRHKTF; v_call: TRBV11-3; clone_size: -; j_call: TRBJ1-2; d_call: -
cdr3_nt: TGCGCCAGCAGTCAATTTCGATGGACAGGCCGACCGTTTTTT; cdr3_aa: CASSQFRWTGRPFF; v_call: TRBV23-1; clone_size: -; j_call: TRBJ1-4; d_call: TRBD1
cdr3_nt: TGTGCCAGCAGTGGCGCAAGGGGGCGCCAAGAGACCCAGTACTTC; cdr3_aa: CASSGARGRQETQYF; v_call: TRBV27; clone_size: -; j_call: TRBJ2-5; d_call: TRBD1
cdr3_nt: TGTGCCAGCAGTTTCAGACTAGGGGGTCAGCCCCAGCATTTT; cdr3_aa: CASSFRLGGQPQHF; v_call: TRBV27; clone_size: once; j_call: TRBJ1-5; d_call: -
cdr3_nt: TGCGCCAGCAGCCAGGGGAAAGAGACAGAAGCTTTCTTT; cdr3_aa: CASSQGKETEAFF; v_call: TRBV4-1; clone_size: -; j_call: TRBJ1-1; d_call: -
cdr3_nt: TGTGCCAGCAGTTTTGGGGGTGGCATGAACACTGAAGCTTTCTTT; cdr3_aa: CASSFGGGMNTEAFF; v_call: TRBV27; clone_size: -; j_call: TRBJ1-1; d_call: -